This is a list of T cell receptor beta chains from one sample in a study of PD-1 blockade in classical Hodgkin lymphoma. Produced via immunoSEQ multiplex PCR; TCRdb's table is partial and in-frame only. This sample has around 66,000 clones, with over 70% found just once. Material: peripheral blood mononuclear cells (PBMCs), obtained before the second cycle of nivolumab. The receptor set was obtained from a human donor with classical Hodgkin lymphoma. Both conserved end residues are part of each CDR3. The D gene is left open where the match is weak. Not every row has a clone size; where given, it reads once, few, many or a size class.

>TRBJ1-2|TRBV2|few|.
CASSEAARLAGYTF
TGTGCCAGCAGTGAAGCGGCCAGGCTCGCAGGCTACACCTTC
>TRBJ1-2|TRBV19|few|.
CASSFGRGYTF
TGTGCCAGTAGTTTCGGACGTGGCTACACCTTC
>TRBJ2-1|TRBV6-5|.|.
CASSRQNEQFF
TGTGCCAGCAGTCGACAGAATGAGCAGTTCTTC
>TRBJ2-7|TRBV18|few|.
CASSPKDEQYF
TGTGCCAGCTCGCCCAAAGACGAGCAGTACTTC
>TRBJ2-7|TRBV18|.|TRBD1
CASSSGTASYYEQYF
TGTGCCAGCTCATCTGGGACAGCTTCTTACTACGAGCAGTACTTC
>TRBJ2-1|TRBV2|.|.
CASSEPTASDEQFF
TGTGCCAGCAGTGAACCGACCGCTAGCGATGAGCAGTTCTTC
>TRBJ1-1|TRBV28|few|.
CASSFGGVMNTEAFF
TGTGCCAGCAGTTTCGGGGGGGTGATGAACACTGAAGCTTTCTTT
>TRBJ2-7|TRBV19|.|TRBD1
CASSPGTGGYEQYF
TGTGCCAGTAGTCCCGGGACAGGGGGCTACGAGCAGTACTTC
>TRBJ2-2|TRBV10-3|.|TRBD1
CAISEGTGGNTGELFF
TGTGCCATCAGTGAAGGGACAGGGGGCAACACCGGGGAGCTGTTTTTT
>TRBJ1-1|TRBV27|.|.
CASSPGYGNTEAFF
TGTGCCAGCAGTCCCGGGTACGGGAACACTGAAGCTTTCTTT
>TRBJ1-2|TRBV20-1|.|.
CSARKGYTF
TGCAGTGCTAGAAAGGGCTACACCTTC
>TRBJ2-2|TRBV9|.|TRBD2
CASSVESGRAPTGELFF
TGTGCCAGCAGCGTAGAAAGCGGGAGGGCCCCCACCGGGGAGCTGTTTTTT
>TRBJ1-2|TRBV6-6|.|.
CASSYGDGYTF
TGTGCCAGCAGTTACGGCGATGGCTACACCTTC
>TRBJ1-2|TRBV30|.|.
CAWSPGLPGGGYTF
TGTGCCTGGAGCCCGGGACTCCCGGGGGGTGGCTACACCTTC
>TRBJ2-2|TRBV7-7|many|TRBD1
CASTAGTGETGELFF
TGTGCCAGCACGGCCGGGACAGGGGAGACCGGGGAGCTGTTTTTT
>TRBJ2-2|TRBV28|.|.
CASSLKRGANTGELFF
TGTGCCAGCAGTCTTAAGAGGGGAGCGAACACCGGGGAGCTGTTTTTT
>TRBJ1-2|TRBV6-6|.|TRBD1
CASSYAQGAGSYTF
TGTGCCAGCAGTTACGCCCAGGGGGCTGGGTCCTACACCTTC
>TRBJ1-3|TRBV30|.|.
CAWSPRVLSRGNTIYF
TGTGCCTGGAGTCCACGGGTCCTGTCAAGAGGAAACACCATATATTTT
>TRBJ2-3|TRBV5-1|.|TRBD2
CASSLVSGGADTQYF
TGCGCCAGCAGCCTTGTTAGCGGGGGCGCAGATACGCAGTATTTT
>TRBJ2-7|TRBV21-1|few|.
CASSNDMRTGTGATEEPYEQYF
TGTGCCAGCAGCAACGACATGCGGACCGGGACAGGGGCCACAGAGGAACCCTACGAGCAGTACTTC
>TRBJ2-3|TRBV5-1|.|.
CASSLGESSTDTQYF
TGCGCCAGCAGCCTGGGGGAGTCTAGCACAGATACGCAGTATTTT
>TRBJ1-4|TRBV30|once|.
CAWSVLGVLNEKLFF
TGTGCCTGGAGTGTACTGGGAGTCCTAAATGAAAAACTGTTTTTT
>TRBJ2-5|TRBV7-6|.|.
CASSFPGTSGETQYF
TGTGCCAGCAGCTTCCCTGGGACCTCCGGGGAGACCCAGTACTTC
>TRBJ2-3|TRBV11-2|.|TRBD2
CASSLAGGSTDTQYF
TGTGCCAGCAGCTTAGCGGGGGGTAGCACAGATACGCAGTATTTT
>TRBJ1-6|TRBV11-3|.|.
CASSSATSSSPLHF
TGTGCCAGCAGCTCTGCAACCTCGAGCTCACCCCTCCACTTT
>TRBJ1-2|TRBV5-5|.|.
CASSPQTGPDGYTF
TGTGCCAGCAGCCCACAGACGGGGCCTGATGGCTACACCTTC
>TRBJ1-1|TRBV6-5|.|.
CASSLGSGTEAFF
TGTGCCAGCAGTTTAGGTAGTGGCACTGAAGCTTTCTTT
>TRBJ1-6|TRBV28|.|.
CASSLGGGGSYNSPLHF
TGTGCCAGCAGTTTGGGTGGGGGGGGTTCCTATAATTCACCCCTCCACTTT
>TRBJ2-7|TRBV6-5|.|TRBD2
CASSRLAGGVYEQYF
TGTGCCAGCAGCAGACTAGCGGGAGGTGTTTACGAGCAGTACTTC
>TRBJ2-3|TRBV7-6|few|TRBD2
CASSLVGLAGGRTDTQYF
TGTGCCAGCAGCCTAGTGGGCCTAGCGGGAGGGAGGACAGATACGCAGTATTTT
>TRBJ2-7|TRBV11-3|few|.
CASSPTPGFPYEQYF
TGTGCCAGCAGCCCGACTCCGGGGTTTCCCTACGAGCAGTACTTC
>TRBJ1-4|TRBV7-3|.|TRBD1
CAIASRDRGSREKLFF
TGTGCCATCGCGTCCCGGGACAGGGGCTCAAGAGAAAAACTGTTTTTT
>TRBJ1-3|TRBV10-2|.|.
CASSVGRGPGNTIYF
TGCGCCAGCAGTGTCGGCAGGGGACCTGGAAACACCATATATTTT
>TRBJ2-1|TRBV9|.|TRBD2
CASSRGGSSYNEQFF
TGTGCCAGCAGCCGGGGGGGAAGCTCCTACAATGAGCAGTTCTTC
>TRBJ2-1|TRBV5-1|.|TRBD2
CASSSGTLAGGHNEQFF
TGCGCCAGCAGCTCGGGGACTCTAGCGGGAGGGCACAATGAGCAGTTCTTC
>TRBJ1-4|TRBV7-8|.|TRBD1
CASSLKRQGSNEKLFF
TGTGCCAGCAGCTTAAAGCGACAGGGGTCTAATGAAAAACTGTTTTTT
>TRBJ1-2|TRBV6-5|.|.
CASSYSGQGGGYTF
TGTGCCAGCAGTTACTCGGGGCAGGGAGGAGGCTACACCTTC
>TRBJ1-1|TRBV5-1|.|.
CASSPLVGGLTEAFF
TGCGCCAGCAGCCCTCTGGTGGGGGGACTGACTGAAGCTTTCTTT
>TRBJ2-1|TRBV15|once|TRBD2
CATSSPGGLADYYNEQFF
TGTGCCACCAGCAGTCCCGGAGGACTAGCGGATTATTACAATGAGCAGTTCTTC
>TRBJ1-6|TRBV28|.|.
CASSDSYNSPLHF
TGTGCCAGCAGCGACAGCTATAATTCACCCCTCCACTTT
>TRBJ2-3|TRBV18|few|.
CASSPSGDTQYF
TGTGCCAGCTCACCGTCTGGAGATACGCAGTATTTT
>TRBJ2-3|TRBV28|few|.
CASTERSLADTQYF
TGTGCCAGCACCGAAAGGAGTCTAGCAGATACGCAGTATTTT
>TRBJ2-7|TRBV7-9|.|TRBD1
CASSLTGTYEQYF
TGTGCCAGCAGCTTGACAGGGACCTACGAGCAGTACTTC
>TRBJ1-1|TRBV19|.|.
CASSISLYSHTEAFF
TGTGCCAGTAGTATTTCACTCTACAGTCACACTGAAGCTTTCTTT
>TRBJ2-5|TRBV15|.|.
CATSRDYQNTGRSSETQYF
TGTGCCACCAGCAGAGATTATCAGAATACGGGTCGGTCGTCAGAGACCCAGTACTTC
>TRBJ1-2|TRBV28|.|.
CASSFNLGQINYGYTF
TGTGCCAGCAGTTTCAACCTTGGGCAGATTAACTATGGCTACACCTTC
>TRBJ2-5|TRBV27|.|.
CASSPSAVAGPEETQYF
TGTGCCAGCAGTCCGTCCGCGGTGGCAGGCCCCGAAGAGACCCAGTACTTC
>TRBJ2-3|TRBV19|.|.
CASSALSTDTQYF
TGTGCCAGTAGTGCCCTAAGCACAGATACGCAGTATTTT
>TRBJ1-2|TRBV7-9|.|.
CASSTSSGPTFFYGYTF
TGTGCCAGCAGCACGTCGTCCGGGCCTACCTTCTTCTATGGCTACACCTTC
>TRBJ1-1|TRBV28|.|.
CATTRWDSEAFF
TGTGCCACGACGCGGTGGGATTCTGAAGCTTTCTTT
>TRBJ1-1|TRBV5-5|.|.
CASSLPDKTGNTEAFF
TGTGCCAGCAGTCTCCCTGATAAGACGGGAAACACTGAAGCTTTCTTT
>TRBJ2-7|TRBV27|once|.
CADRVQGEQYF
TGTGCTGATCGAGTGCAAGGCGAGCAGTACTTC
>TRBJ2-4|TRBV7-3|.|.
CASSLTAGAGIQYF
TGTGCCAGCAGCTTAACAGCGGGTGCTGGGATTCAGTACTTC
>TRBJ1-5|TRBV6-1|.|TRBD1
CASSHRGRDQPQHF
TGTGCCAGCAGTCACAGGGGGCGAGATCAGCCCCAGCATTTT
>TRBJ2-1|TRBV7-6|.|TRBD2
CASSFESSGGWGEQFF
TGTGCCAGCAGCTTTGAGTCTAGCGGGGGGTGGGGTGAGCAGTTCTTC